The 25 T cell receptor beta chains reported below all come from one sample, sequenced in a study of cytomegalovirus exposure and HLA in healthy donors. Measured with immunoSEQ multiplex PCR; TCRdb has only the in-frame clones, and not every one. Among about 120,000 clones, 88% were seen once, and the ten largest hold about 1.8%. The sequenced sample consisted of PBMCs. The receptors were sampled from a young man in good health and CMV-seronegative.

The chain carries TRBV28 and TRBJ1-1, with D perhaps TRBD1 (6 bases). Germline V CDR1 and CDR2: MDHEN, SYDVKM. The CDR3 is 13 residues long. Trimming shortened V by 6 bases and J by 5 bases, and 13 bases separated the two germline ends. CDR3 in DNA: TGTGCCAGCAGAGTTGACAGGCTAACTGAAGCTTTCTTT. This encodes CASRVDRLTEAFF.

Concerning this clone: Sequence at one end of the junction differs from germline and may be a read error. The rearrangement uses TRBV19 and TRBJ2-7; 7 bases map to TRBD1. CDR1 LNHDA and CDR2 SQIVND come from the germline V gene (reference sequence). The CDR3 spans 11 residues. The CDR3, as DNA: TGTGCCAGTAGAGATACAGGGGCCTATGCTTTC. Translation: CASRDTGAYAF.

The chain couples TRBV4-3 to TRBJ2-7, with 7 bases identical to TRBD1. The CDR3 sequence is 16 residues long. V was clipped by 4 bases and J by 0 bases; unmatched bases: 9. The V gene's germline CDR1 is LGHNA and CDR2 YSLEER. CDR3 sequence (DNA): TGCGCCAGCAGCCGAAGACAGGGCCCATCCTCCTACGAGCAGTACTTC. It yields the protein CASSRRQGPSSYEQYF.

This chain joins TRBV7-6 and TRBJ2-6; D gene uncertain. This CDR3 contains 15 residues. Germline CDR1 is SGHVS and CDR2 is FNYEAQ. Trimming took off 8 bases at V and 0 bases at J, with 11 bases between the two ends. The CDR3 is CASARPYSGANVLTF. The CDR3 DNA follows: TGTGCCAGCGCCAGGCCATACTCTGGGGCCAACGTCCTGACTTTC.

The chain carries TRBV6-5 and TRBJ2-6; D is perhaps TRBD2 (6 bases). The CDR3 is 16 amino acids. Trimming stripped 2 bases from V and 4 bases from J, with 12 bases between. The germline gives CDR1 MNHEY, CDR2 SVGAGI. The CDR3 coding sequence is TGTGCCAGCAGTTACCCACGGGGGTCCGGGGCCAACGTCCTGACTTTC. Its protein product is CASSYPRGSGANVLTF.

This chain uses TRBV6-1 with TRBJ2-5, with 7 nucleotides matching TRBD2. V lost 6 bases and J lost 5; bases outside the gene matches: 9. The CDR3 runs 14 residues. CDR1 and CDR2 from the germline V gene are MNHNS and SASEGT. The CDR3 region has the DNA TGTGCCAGCAGCCCGGGAGCCGGGGGGGAGACCCAGTACTTC. Translation gives CASSPGAGGETQYF.

The chain couples TRBV5-1 to TRBJ2-1; D uncertain. Trimming pared 3 bases from V and 8 bases from J, leaving 9 bases between. Germline CDR1 reads SGHRS; CDR2 reads YFSETQ. The CDR3 covers 12 residues. This CDR3 reads CASSSGLDEQFF. DNA of the CDR3: TGCGCCAGCAGCTCAGGTTTAGATGAGCAGTTCTTC.

CDR3 sequence reads: CAWSTRTAGQPQHF. CDR3 bases: TGTGCCTGGAGTACGCGGACAGCCGGGCAGCCCCAGCATTTT. V is TRBV30 and J is TRBJ1-5, with a weak D call TRBD1 (6 bases). This CDR3 is built from 14 residues. V was cut by 2 bases and J by 7 bases, with 15 bases left in between. The germline V gene encodes CDR1 GTSNPN and CDR2 SVGIG (reference sequence).

This chain joins TRBV28 and TRBJ1-5; tentatively, D is TRBD1 (6 bases). V shed 4 bases and J shed 5 bases, with 15 bases lying between them. Germline lookup yields CDR1 MDHEN and CDR2 SYDVKM. CDR3 length: 15 amino acids. CDR3: CASSYPSRGDQPQHF. For the CDR3, the DNA is TGTGCCAGCAGTTACCCAAGCAGGGGAGATCAGCCCCAGCATTTT.

The chain joins TRBV27 to TRBJ1-4; D possibly corresponds to TRBD1 (5 bases). The CDR3 covers 15 residues. Germline CDR1 and CDR2: MNHEY and SMNVEV (reference sequence). With 4 bases removed from V and 5 bases from J, the gap between germline ends came to 14 bases. In DNA form, the CDR3 reads TGTGCCAGCAGTTACGGGGGACTCTCCAATGAAAAACTGTTTTTT. This translates into CASSYGGLSNEKLFF.

The chain couples TRBV28 to TRBJ2-1; 14 nucleotides line up with TRBD2. V was clipped by 6 bases and J by 15 bases; unmatched bases: 10. The CDR3 has 14 residues. CDR1 is MDHEN, CDR2 SYDVKM, per germline. The CDR3 here is CASSKPGLAGVSFF. CDR3 nucleotides: TGTGCCAGCAGCAAACCGGGACTAGCGGGGGTATCGTTCTTC. Full variable domain (rest looked up from reference TRBV28 and TRBJ2-1): DVKVTQSSRYLVKRTGEKVFLECVQDMDHENMFWYRQDPGLGLRLIYFSYDVKMKEKGDIPEGYSVSREKKERFSLILESASTNQTSMYLCASSKPGLAGVSFFGPGTRLTVL.

The V gene is TRBV5-1, the J gene TRBJ2-3; the match to TRBD2 covers 7 bases. J was trimmed by 2 bases and V by 4 bases; bases with no gene match: 7. The V gene's germline CDR1 is SGHRS and CDR2 YFSETQ. The CDR3 extends over 15 amino acids. As DNA, the CDR3 is TGCGCCAGCAGCCTGGCGGGAGATTTCACAGATACGCAGTATTTT. Its protein product is CASSLAGDFTDTQYF. The full variable domain, its missing parts supplied by reference TRBV5-1 and TRBJ2-3, is KAGVTQTPRYLIKTRGQQVTLSCSPISGHRSVSWYQQTPGQGLQFLFEYFSETQRNKGNFPGRFSGRQFSNSRSEMNVSTLELGDSALYLCASSLAGDFTDTQYFGPGTRLTVL.

This clone was counted a few times. The chain combines TRBV4-3 with TRBJ1-5, with 7 bases identical to TRBD1. The germline V gene has CDR1 LGHNA and CDR2 YSLEER. This CDR3 is 15 amino acids long. With 1 base clipped from V and 9 bases from J, the junction kept 9 bases outside the gene matches. The DNA of the CDR3 is TGCGCCAGCAGCCAAGGGGGGGCCGACAGGGCGCCCCAGCATTTT. This gives the protein CASSQGGADRAPQHF.

The rearrangement links TRBV6-1 to TRBJ1-5; D gene ambiguous. The CDR3 contains 16 residues. The V end lost 3 bases, the J end lost 0 bases, and 12 bases lay between the germline ends. The germline gives CDR1 MNHNS, CDR2 SASEGT. CDR3 in DNA: TGTGCCAGCAGTGATATGGGCAGGTATAGCAATCAGCCCCAGCATTTT. This sequence encodes CASSDMGRYSNQPQHF.

V gene TRBV11-2 combines with J gene TRBJ2-7; D possibly corresponds to TRBD1 (5 bases). The V gene lost 5 bases and the J gene lost 5 bases, with 16 bases spanning the gap. The germline V gene encodes CDR1 SGHAT and CDR2 FQNNGV. CDR3 length equals 14 residues. CDR3 amino acids: CASSQPPRADEQYF. CDR3 nucleotides: TGTGCCAGCAGCCAGCCGCCCAGGGCGGACGAGCAGTACTTC.

J is TRBJ2-3 and V is TRBV30; 10 nucleotides match TRBD2. The V and J ends lost 7 bases and 1 base, in that order; junction bases with no gene match: 2. CDR1 is GTSNPN and CDR2 is SVGIG in the germline V gene (reference sequence). The CDR3 has 13 residues. The CDR3 loop reads CASSGGGTDTQYF. DNA for the CDR3: TGTGCCTCTAGCGGGGGTGGCACAGATACGCAGTATTTT.

V usage is TRBV10-2 and J usage is TRBJ2-3, with 9 positions matching TRBD2. This CDR3 comprises 13 residues. The trim removed 8 bases at V and 5 bases at J, leaving 5 bases unmatched. The germline CDR1 and CDR2 sequences are WSHSY and SAAADI. CDR3 sequence reads: CASRGGEGDTQYF. In DNA form, the CDR3 reads TGCGCCAGCCGCGGGGGGGAAGGAGATACGCAGTATTTT.

This chain links TRBV30 with TRBJ1-5, with unresolved D. The CDR3 consists of 14 residues. Germline V gives CDR1 GTSNPN, CDR2 SVGIG (reference sequence). Deletions cut 3 bases from V and 3 bases from J, with 12 bases between. Here the CDR3 DNA reads TGTGCCTGGAGCGCTGGGCAGATCAATCAGCCCCAGCATTTT. This gives the protein CAWSAGQINQPQHF.

The chain recombines TRBV19 with TRBJ2-1; a possible D gene is TRBD2 (5 bases). Germline CDR1 reads LNHDA; CDR2 reads SQIVND (reference sequence). The CDR3 is 15 residues long. V was cut by 2 bases and J by 8 bases, with 16 bases left in between. As DNA, the CDR3 is TGTGCCAGTAGTATAAGGTCCCTAGCAGTCGATGAGCAGTTCTTC. It is translated as CASSIRSLAVDEQFF.

V gene TRBV9 combines with J gene TRBJ2-7; D remains unclear. Between the trimmed V and J ends, which lost 4 bases and 1 base, there was a span of 6 bases. Germline CDR1 and CDR2: SGDLS and YYNGEE. This CDR3 has 12 amino acids. CDR3 sequence: CASSQNSYEQYF. CDR3 nucleotide sequence: TGTGCCAGCAGCCAAAATTCCTACGAGCAGTACTTC. Complete variable domain (other parts from reference TRBV9 and TRBJ2-7): DSGVTQTPKHLITATGQRVTLRCSPRSGDLSVYWYQQSLDQGLQFLIQYYNGEERAKGNILERFSAQQFPDLHSELNLSSLELGDSALYFCASSQNSYEQYFGPGTRLTVT.

V usage is TRBV27 and J usage is TRBJ1-2; possible D gene TRBD1, 5 bases. Germline CDR1 reads MNHEY; CDR2 reads SMNVEV (reference sequence). The CDR3 is 15 residues long. Trimming removed 6 bases from V and 4 bases from J, with 18 bases in between. The chain's CDR3 is CASRLLGRDSYGYTF. As DNA, the CDR3 is TGTGCCAGCAGACTACTCGGCCGGGACTCCTATGGCTACACCTTC.

This clone was found once. V gene TRBV2 combines with J gene TRBJ1-1; D not resolved. The CDR3 has 14 residues. Trimming removed 5 bases from V and 0 bases from J, with 10 bases in between. Germline V gene data show CDR1 as SNHLY and CDR2 as FYNNEI. CDR3 DNA sequence: TGTGCCAGCAGTAGTGACATAGTGAACACTGAAGCTTTCTTT. Its protein is CASSSDIVNTEAFF.

This clone was recorded only once. The chain links TRBV7-9 to TRBJ2-1; 9 nucleotides line up with TRBD2. With 5 bases clipped from V and 8 bases from J, the junction kept 13 bases outside the gene matches. CDR3 length equals 16 residues. Germline values: CDR1 SEHNR, CDR2 FQNEAQ (reference sequence). Written as DNA, the CDR3 is TGTGCCAGCAGCGAATTTGATGGAGCGGGGGGTGATGAGCAGTTCTTC. Translating it yields CASSEFDGAGGDEQFF.

The rearrangement uses TRBV6-1 and TRBJ2-5, with 7 bases lining up with TRBD1. J gave up 1 base and V 3 bases, and 2 bases lay outside the gene matches. Germline lookup yields CDR1 MNHNS and CDR2 SASEGT. The CDR3 length is 14 residues. CDR3 sequence: CASSDRGSQETQYF. The CDR3 bases are TGTGCCAGCAGTGACAGGGGGAGCCAAGAGACCCAGTACTTC.

The chain recombines TRBV10-2 with TRBJ2-3; D is ambiguous. Between the trimmed V and J ends, which lost 5 bases and 0 bases, there was a span of 15 bases. The V gene's germline CDR1 is WSHSY and CDR2 SAAADI. This CDR3 has 16 amino acids. This CDR3 reads CASSPRRRQSTDTQYF. The DNA for the CDR3 is TGCGCCAGCAGTCCGCGGCGGCGCCAAAGCACAGATACGCAGTATTTT.